A single sample gave rise to the 23 T cell receptor beta chains below, sequenced in a study of blood T cells in healthy people across ages. It was with a sample-barcoded 5' primer and a J-beta primer mix that a second PCR of roughly 7 to 12 cycles was run. Via MiXCR, TCRdb re-called the 5' RACE reads, giving one row per CDR3 protein. The profile shows about 1,600,000 distinct CDR3 sequences, roughly 40% of them singletons. Sequencing input: blood. These receptors came from a woman aged 18-30 years in good health.

The rearrangement uses TRBV4-1 and TRBJ2-1, with 8 bases identical to TRBD2. The V and J ends lost 5 bases and 9 bases, in that order; junction bases with no gene match: 9. This CDR3 has 14 residues. Germline CDR1 MGHRA, CDR2 YSYEKL. The CDR3 nucleotides read TGCGCCAGCAGCGGGGCGGGGGGATCTAGTGAGCAGTTCTTC. It yields the protein CASSGAGGSSEQFF.

This clonotype was counted ten times or more. The chain's CDR3 is CASSLTLATDTQYF. The CDR3 DNA reads as TGTGCCAGCAGCTTAACCCTAGCCACAGATACGCAGTATTTT. The chain couples TRBV7-3 to TRBJ2-3; possibly TRBD2 for D (5 bases). Per the germline V gene, CDR1 is SGHTA and CDR2 is FQGTGA. V was clipped by 0 bases and J by 2 bases, with 6 bases between them. This CDR3 contains 14 residues.

The CDR3 coding sequence is TGTGCCAGCAGCTTGGCCCTCCCGAGACAGGGGGCAGATACGCAGTATTTT. It specifies CASSLALPRQGADTQYF. The chain employs TRBV7-2 and TRBJ2-3, with TRBD1 matching over 9 bases. This CDR3 is built from 17 residues. Per germline, CDR1 SGHTA and CDR2 FQGNSA. V lost 3 bases, J lost 4 bases, and 11 bases stayed unmatched.

In its sample, this clonotype was seen a few times. The chain uses TRBV21-1 and TRBJ1-6; TRBD1 was called by the table and not checked on the DNA. TRBV21-1 is deemed a pseudogene. The CDR3 is made up of 13 amino acids. CDR3 in amino acids: CASRDRVRSPLHF. The CDR3 nucleotides read TGTGCCAGCAGAGACAGGGTTCGATCACCCCTCCACTTT.

J is TRBJ2-5 and V is TRBV14, with a tentative D call TRBD1 (6 bases). The length of the CDR3 is 14 residues. V shed 3 bases and J shed 0 bases, with 8 bases lying between them. CDR1 and CDR2 (germline): SGHDN, FVKESK. In DNA, the CDR3 is TGTGCCAGCAGCCATGGACAGAACCAAGAGACCCAGTACTTC. Its protein product is CASSHGQNQETQYF. The entire variable domain, with the rest obtained from reference TRBV14 and TRBJ2-5, is as follows: EAGVTQFPSHSVIEKGQTVTLRCDPISGHDNLYWYRRVMGKEIKFLLHFVKESKQDESGMPNNRFLAERTGGTYSTLKVQPAELEDSGVYFCASSHGQNQETQYFGPGTRLLVL.

This chain uses TRBV7-9 with TRBJ2-2, with 7 bases lining up with TRBD2. CDR3 length: 15 residues. CDR1 and CDR2 from the germline V gene are SEHNR and FQNEAQ (reference sequence). Losses at the gene ends were 6 bases for V and 0 bases for J; bases not matched to a gene: 4. Written as DNA, the CDR3 is TGTGCCAGCAGTCCTACTAGCGCGAACACCGGGGAGCTGTTTTTT. It specifies CASSPTSANTGELFF.

This clonotype was seen a handful of times. Here the CDR3 reads CASSQNSANYGYTF. The CDR3 region has the DNA TGTGCCAGCAGCCAAAACTCAGCTAACTATGGCTACACCTTC. The V call is TRBV7-9, the J call TRBJ1-2; D call uncertain. V was shortened by 5 bases and J by 0 bases, with 10 bases between the two germline ends. The CDR3 contains 14 residues. Germline assignment: CDR1 SEHNR and CDR2 FQNEAQ (reference sequence).

The chain has TRBV27 and TRBJ2-7; D not certain. Germline CDR1 MNHEY, CDR2 SMNVEV (reference sequence). The CDR3 totals 13 residues. Trimming removed 3 bases from V and 3 bases from J, with 9 bases in between. CDR3 sequence (DNA): TGTGCCAGCAGTTTGATCCGTGACTACGAGCAGTACTTC. Translating it yields CASSLIRDYEQYF.

This chain joins TRBV7-2 and TRBJ1-2; D unresolved. The V and J ends lost 5 bases and 0 bases respectively, with 19 bases between them. Germline V CDR1 and CDR2: SGHTA, FQGNSA. This CDR3 has 17 amino acids. CDR3 region: CASSPLGGGSSNYGYTF. The CDR3 DNA sequence: TGTGCCAGCAGCCCCCTAGGTGGCGGGAGCTCTAACTATGGCTACACCTTC.

The rearrangement links TRBV14 to TRBJ1-2; the D gene is possibly TRBD1 (6 bases). Trimming took 0 bases from V and 8 from J, leaving 19 bases between them. The CDR3 consists of 16 residues. Germline V gives CDR1 SGHDN, CDR2 FVKESK. The CDR3 here is CASSQESAGAHQGYTF. The CDR3 region has the DNA TGTGCCAGCAGCCAAGAGTCGGCGGGGGCCCATCAGGGCTACACCTTC.

The chain carries TRBV27 and TRBJ2-7; a possible D gene is TRBD2 (6 bases). Between the trimmed V and J ends, which lost 5 bases and 3 bases, there was a span of 11 bases. CDR3 size: 13 residues. Germline V gene data show CDR1 as MNHEY and CDR2 as SMNVEV (reference sequence). The CDR3 here is CASSIGTFYEQYF. In DNA form, the CDR3 reads TGTGCCAGCAGTATCGGGACTTTCTACGAGCAGTACTTC.

This clonotype was detected only a few times. This chain connects TRBV5-1 to TRBJ2-7; D is uncertain. Germline V gene sequence: CDR1 SGHRS, CDR2 YFSETQ. V lost 0 bases and J lost 0, with 13 bases in between. The CDR3 has 16 residues. This chain's CDR3 is CASSLGGTASSYEQYF. The DNA for the CDR3 is TGCGCCAGCAGCTTGGGAGGTACCGCGAGCTCCTACGAGCAGTACTTC.

This clonotype was counted only a few times. The chain recombines TRBV3-1 with TRBJ2-1, with D maybe TRBD2 (6 bases). The CDR3 runs to 16 residues. Per germline, CDR1 LGHDT and CDR2 YNNKEL (reference sequence). V was shortened by 0 bases and J by 6 bases, with 15 bases between the two germline ends. The CDR3 here is CASSQESAGSGNEQFF. Here the CDR3 DNA reads TGTGCCAGCAGCCAAGAATCGGCCGGGAGCGGCAATGAGCAGTTCTTC.

This clonotype showed up just a few times. The V call is TRBV27, the J call TRBJ2-7; a weak D match, TRBD2 (6 bases). V gave up 4 bases and J gave up 1 base, with 20 bases separating them. This CDR3 is 17 amino acids long. CDR1 is MNHEY and CDR2 is SMNVEV in the germline V gene (reference sequence). In nucleotides, the CDR3 is TGTGCCAGCAGTTCATTGGTTGGGAGCGGGCGTTCCTACGAGCAGTACTTC. The encoded protein is CASSSLVGSGRSYEQYF.

This clonotype showed up just a few times. The V call is TRBV3-1, the J call TRBJ2-5; D uncertain. The CDR3 contains 15 residues. From germline, CDR1 is LGHDT and CDR2 YNNKEL (reference sequence). Trimming pared 0 bases from V and 2 bases from J, leaving 10 bases between. CDR3 sequence: CASSQDSARQETQYF. DNA of the CDR3: TGTGCCAGCAGCCAAGATTCGGCCCGACAAGAGACCCAGTACTTC.

This clonotype showed up just a few times. The V and J genes are TRBV7-2 and TRBJ2-5; 7 nucleotides match TRBD2. With the DNA end fitting TRBJ2-7 better, the J assignment may be wrong. Germline-derived CDR1 and CDR2 are SGHTA and FQGNSA. This CDR3 spans 15 amino acids. The CDR3 region is CASSLKAGCRYEQYF. The CDR3 DNA reads TGTGCCAGCAGCTTAAAAGCGGGATGCCGTTACGAGCAGTACTTC.

V usage is TRBV7-2 and J usage is TRBJ2-7; the match to TRBD2 covers 7 bases. From germline, CDR1 is SGHTA and CDR2 FQGNSA. CDR3 size: 13 residues. Trimming took 5 bases from V and 5 from J; bases not matched to a gene: 6. CDR3 residues: CASSVVTSNEQYF. CDR3 nucleotides: TGTGCCAGCAGCGTTGTGACTAGCAACGAGCAGTACTTC.

This chain joins TRBV4-1 and TRBJ2-5, with 9 bases lining up with TRBD1. Germline loops: CDR1 MGHRA, CDR2 YSYEKL. V was clipped by 4 bases and J by 4 bases; unmatched bases: 10. The CDR3 contains 16 residues. CDR3 residues: CASSPARDRVGETQYF. DNA of the CDR3: TGCGCCAGCAGCCCTGCGAGGGACAGGGTAGGAGAGACCCAGTACTTC.

This clonotype was detected many times. An end of the junction does not agree with germline; a read error may underlie this. This rearrangement joins TRBV5-1 to TRBJ1-2; a possible D gene is TRBD1 (5 bases). Looked up from germline, CDR1 is SGHRS and CDR2 is YFSETQ. The CDR3 runs to 13 residues. CDR3 sequence reads: CASSLDRDYGYTF. In DNA form, the CDR3 reads TGTGCCAGCAGCCTCGACAGAGACTATGGCTACACCTTC.

The chain uses TRBV7-9 and TRBJ2-7; tentative D call: TRBD2 (6 bases). The CDR3 is 14 amino acids. Per germline, CDR1 SEHNR and CDR2 FQNEAQ (reference sequence). V shed 8 bases and J shed 3 bases, with 17 bases lying between them. Here the CDR3 DNA reads TGTGCCAGCGGGAGGACACCAAATTTCTACGAGCAGTACTTC. Its translation: CASGRTPNFYEQYF.

About this clonotype itself: One end of the junction fails to match germline, which may point to a read error. The chain employs TRBV9 and TRBJ2-7; 11 bases fit TRBD2. Per germline, CDR1 SGDLS and CDR2 YYNGEE. CDR3 length: 15 amino acids. The CDR3 here is CACSGTSGGPYEQYF. CDR3 nucleotide sequence: TGTGCCTGCAGCGGCACTAGCGGGGGTCCCTACGAGCAGTACTTC.

As concerns this clonotype: A much larger clone differs by one base, so this may be a read error. The rearrangement uses TRBV15 and TRBJ2-7; D unresolved. Trimming left V 0 bases short and J 3 bases short, with 12 bases between. This CDR3 spans 15 amino acids. Per germline, CDR1 LNHNV and CDR2 YYDKDF (reference sequence). The CDR3 bases are TGTGCCACCAGCAGAGAGGGCTCGGGCAGCTACGAGCAGTACTTC. Amino acid sequence: CATSREGSGSYEQYF.

V and J are TRBV28 and TRBJ2-7, with D perhaps matching TRBD1 (8 bases). V was cut by 6 bases and J by 1 base, with 16 bases left in between. The CDR3 loop spans 15 amino acids. The germline gives CDR1 MDHEN, CDR2 SYDVKM. The CDR3 DNA sequence: TGTGCCAGCAGGCCCAAACAGGGGGGGTCCTACGAGCAGTACTTC. Translation gives CASRPKQGGSYEQYF.